This is a list of T cell receptor beta chains from one sample in a study of graft-versus-host responses after intestinal transplantation. TCRdb's table, derived via immunoSEQ multiplex PCR, lists solely in-frame clones and lacks some. Among approximately 88,000 clones listed, almost 90% were seen once. For these TCRs, the target antigens are not known. This specimen consisted of unstimulated CD4+ T cells sorted from spleen or lymph node cells, obtained before intestinal transplant. The origin of the receptors is a human donor who received an intestinal transplant. Both conserved end residues are part of each CDR3. D genes are given only for firm matches. Not every row has a clone size; where given, it reads once, few, many or a size class.

cdr3_nt cdr3_aa d_call j_call clone_size v_call
TGTGCCAGCAGCTCTCTTCGGGGAGGCGAGCAGTACTTC CASSSLRGGEQYF NA TRBJ2-7 NA TRBV7-2
TGCGCCAGCAGCCAAGTCAGGAGAAACACCATATATTTT CASSQVRRNTIYF NA TRBJ1-3 NA TRBV4-1
TGTGCTAGTGGTTACCCAGGGACAGACAATCAGCCCCAGCATTTT CASGYPGTDNQPQHF TRBD1 TRBJ1-5 NA TRBV12-5
TGTGCCAGCAGCTTGGGGGGGACAGGGGGCGGACTTGAAGCTTTCTTT CASSLGGTGGGLEAFF TRBD1 TRBJ1-1 NA TRBV5-4
TGTGCCAGCAGCACTCGACAGGGGGCCAACTATGGCTACACCTTC CASSTRQGANYGYTF TRBD1 TRBJ1-2 NA TRBV7-9
TGTGCCAGCAGCGGGCCCGGGACAGGGCCCACCGGGGAGCTGTTTTTT CASSGPGTGPTGELFF TRBD1 TRBJ2-2 NA TRBV7-9
TGCGCCAGCAGCCGGGACAGGGGAGGAATTTCCTACGAGCAGTACTTC CASSRDRGGISYEQYF TRBD1 TRBJ2-7 NA TRBV10-1
TGTGCCGGTCAGGGTAACAGAGAGAATGGCTACACCTTC CAGQGNRENGYTF NA TRBJ1-2 NA TRBV6-4
TGTGCCAGCAGCCCTCAGGGTCAAGAGACCCAGTACTTC CASSPQGQETQYF NA TRBJ2-5 NA TRBV13
TGTGCCAGCAGTGAAACTCCATGGGGCCCCACTGAAGCTTTCTTT CASSETPWGPTEAFF NA TRBJ1-1 NA TRBV6-1
TGTGCCATCAGTGAGGTGGCGGGGCACACCATATATTTT CAISEVAGHTIYF NA TRBJ1-3 NA TRBV10-3
TGTGCCAGCAGCACTTGGACAGGTGAGCAGTTCTTC CASSTWTGEQFF TRBD1 TRBJ2-1 NA TRBV5-4
TGCAGTGCTGAGAGGGACTATGGCTACACCTTC CSAERDYGYTF NA TRBJ1-2 NA TRBV20-1
TGTGCCAGCAGTTACTCGGTGGGGGGGTGGACTGAAGCTTTCTTT CASSYSVGGWTEAFF NA TRBJ1-1 NA TRBV6-5
TGCAGCGTTAGGACAGGGGCCGCCGGAGGCGAGCAGTACTTC CSVRTGAAGGEQYF TRBD1 TRBJ2-7 NA TRBV29-1
TGCGCCAGCAGCAAACCGGGACAGAACACTGAAGCTTTCTTT CASSKPGQNTEAFF NA TRBJ1-1 NA TRBV5-1
TGCAGCGTACTACAGGCCATGAACACTGAAGCTTTCTTT CSVLQAMNTEAFF NA TRBJ1-1 NA TRBV29-1
TGTGCCAGCAGTTCCCTGACAGGGAGTGGCGAGCAGTACTTC CASSSLTGSGEQYF TRBD1 TRBJ2-7 NA TRBV6-5
TGTGCCAGCAGTAGCCTGCCGAACACTGAAGCTTTCTTT CASSSLPNTEAFF NA TRBJ1-1 NA TRBV6-5
TGCGCCAGCAGCCCCTCGGGTTCACCCCTCCACTTT CASSPSGSPLHF NA TRBJ1-6 once TRBV5-1
TGTGCCAGCAGCGCCATAAGGGGGTGGACGGACACTGAAGCTTTCTTT CASSAIRGWTDTEAFF NA TRBJ1-1 NA TRBV6-6
TGTGCCAGCAGCACTTCGACAGGGGGCAGGGGAGAGACCCAGTACTTC CASSTSTGGRGETQYF TRBD1 TRBJ2-5 NA TRBV9
TGTGCCACCACCTTGCAGGGCGGCTATAATTCACCCCTCCACTTT CATTLQGGYNSPLHF NA TRBJ1-6 NA TRBV27
TGTGCCAGCAGCTTGTGGGGGGGCACAACTGAAGCTTTCTTT CASSLWGGTTEAFF NA TRBJ1-1 few TRBV5-6
TGTGCCAGCAGCCCGGGAGCCGACACCATATATTTT CASSPGADTIYF NA TRBJ1-3 NA TRBV7-8
TGTGCCAGCAGTTACGGCCGATCGGGCTACACCTTC CASSYGRSGYTF NA TRBJ1-2 NA TRBV6-5
TGTGCCAGCAGCTTGGGGACTAGCGGATTCACAGATACGCAGTATTTT CASSLGTSGFTDTQYF TRBD2 TRBJ2-3 NA TRBV7-9
TGTGCCAGCAGCTACGGACAGGGAGGAAACACCATATATTTT CASSYGQGGNTIYF TRBD1 TRBJ1-3 NA TRBV9
TGCGCCAGCAGTTGGTTATGGACACCCCTAGCCAAAAACATTCAGTACTTC CASSWLWTPLAKNIQYF NA TRBJ2-4 NA TRBV10-2
TGTGCCATCAGTGACCAGGGGCAGTATGATTCACCCCTCCACTTT CAISDQGQYDSPLHF NA TRBJ1-6 NA TRBV10-3
TGTGCCAGCAGCTCCCGGTACGAGCAGTACTTC CASSSRYEQYF NA TRBJ2-7 NA TRBV6-6
TGTGCCAGCAGTCCTGTCCCGGGACAGGTCCCAACAGATACGCAGTATTTT CASSPVPGQVPTDTQYF TRBD1 TRBJ2-3 NA TRBV2
TGTGCCAGCAGTGAGTGGCGGGGGGGCTACAATGAGCAGTTCTTC CASSEWRGGYNEQFF TRBD2 TRBJ2-1 NA TRBV6-4
TGCGCCAGCAGCCCCGGGGGGCGGGGGGCCCCCTACGAGCAGTACTTC CASSPGGRGAPYEQYF TRBD2 TRBJ2-7 few TRBV5-1
TGTGCCAGTAGTGGGTCGCCGTCGGGATACAATGAGCAGTTCTTC CASSGSPSGYNEQFF NA TRBJ2-1 once TRBV19
TGCGCCGCAAGACAGGGCGCAAACACTGAAGCTTTCTTT CAARQGANTEAFF TRBD1 TRBJ1-1 NA TRBV5-1
TGCGCCAGCAGCCGAGGAGCGCAAAGCACAGATACGCAGTATTTT CASSRGAQSTDTQYF NA TRBJ2-3 NA TRBV4-1
TGTGCCAGCACTCTCCAGGGGCGCGGTTCACCCCTCCACTTT CASTLQGRGSPLHF NA TRBJ1-6 NA TRBV2
TGCAGCGTTGAGGGGACAGAGAATGAAAAACTGTTTTTT CSVEGTENEKLFF TRBD1 TRBJ1-4 NA TRBV29-1
TGTGCCAGCAGTACTACTAGCGGGGGGGCCTCAGATACGCAGTATTTT CASSTTSGGASDTQYF TRBD2 TRBJ2-3 NA TRBV6-6
TGTGCCAGCAGCGTTAAGGGGGATAATTCACCCCTCCACTTT CASSVKGDNSPLHF NA TRBJ1-6 NA TRBV9
TGTGCCAGCAGCCACCCCGAGGGCGGGCCCTATAATTCACCCCTCCACTTT CASSHPEGGPYNSPLHF NA TRBJ1-6 NA TRBV11-2
TGTGCCAGCAGTTTATCGGTGGCGGGGGCTGGGGCCAACGTCCTGACTTTC CASSLSVAGAGANVLTF TRBD2 TRBJ2-6 NA TRBV27
TGTGCCAGCAGTGAGGACAGGGGGGATGCAGATACGCAGTATTTT CASSEDRGDADTQYF TRBD1 TRBJ2-3 NA TRBV2
TGTGCCAGCAGTTACACCTCGACAGGGGGCACCGAGCAGTACTTC CASSYTSTGGTEQYF TRBD1 TRBJ2-7 NA TRBV27
TGTGCCAGCAGACCTAGGGGGTCCACTGAAGCTTTCTTT CASRPRGSTEAFF NA TRBJ1-1 NA TRBV27
TGTGCCAGCCGAGACGGATTCAGGTACGAGCAGTACTTC CASRDGFRYEQYF NA TRBJ2-7 NA TRBV28
TGCGCCAGCAGCCAAGAGGGTTTCGGCGGGGGGGGTGAGACCCAGTACTTC CASSQEGFGGGGETQYF TRBD2 TRBJ2-5 once TRBV4-1
TGTGCCCCCGGGGGGAGTCTCTACGAGCAGTACTTC CAPGGSLYEQYF TRBD2 TRBJ2-7 once TRBV27
TGTGCCAGCAGAGCGGAGGGAAATCAGCCCCAGCATTTT CASRAEGNQPQHF NA TRBJ1-5 NA TRBV2
TGTGCCAGCATGGTAATTAGCGCCCTCACCGGGGAGCTGTTTTTT CASMVISALTGELFF NA TRBJ2-2 few TRBV6-1
TGCGCCAGCAGCCAAGTCCTTGGGGCTGACGGCTACACCTTC CASSQVLGADGYTF NA TRBJ1-2 NA TRBV4-1
TGTGCCAGCAGCCAGGGGGCCGGGGAGCTGTTTTTT CASSQGAGELFF TRBD1 TRBJ2-2 NA TRBV11-1
TGCGCCAGCAGCTTGGGATCCGACAGTGCCTTCGGGGCTTTCTTT CASSLGSDSAFGAFF NA TRBJ1-1 NA TRBV5-1